Listed below are T cell receptor beta chains from one sample, sequenced in a study of CD8+ T cells in alopecia areata. Using immunoSEQ multiplex PCR, the repertoire was profiled, and TCRdb retains in-frame clones only, with some absent. The data show about 200,000 clones, under 40% seen once. The material was CD4+ T cells sorted from blood, obtained around week 34, from a patient treated with tofacitinib. The receptors stem from a human donor with alopecia areata. The CDR3 runs from the conserved cysteine through the conserved F or W. A D gene is named only where the DNA matches it firmly. A row's size may be missing; if present it is once, few, many or a size class.

d_call: TRBD2
v_call: TRBV6-5
clone_size: -
j_call: TRBJ2-3
cdr3_nt: TGTGCCAGCAGTTCCCATAGCGGGGTACCAGATACGCAGTATTTT
cdr3_aa: CASSSHSGVPDTQYF

d_call: -
v_call: TRBV7-8
clone_size: -
j_call: TRBJ2-7
cdr3_nt: TGTGCCAGCAGCTTATCTCCAGCGGGCCCTTTGGAGCAGTACTTC
cdr3_aa: CASSLSPAGPLEQYF

d_call: TRBD1
v_call: TRBV29-1
clone_size: few
j_call: TRBJ2-7
cdr3_nt: TGCAGCGGTACCGGGACAGGGGGCTTCGAGCAGTACTTC
cdr3_aa: CSGTGTGGFEQYF

d_call: TRBD1
v_call: TRBV2
clone_size: -
j_call: TRBJ2-2
cdr3_nt: TGTGCCAGCAGTCTCTCGGGACAGGGACCCACCGGGGAGCTGTTTTTT
cdr3_aa: CASSLSGQGPTGELFF

d_call: -
v_call: TRBV29-1
clone_size: -
j_call: TRBJ2-3
cdr3_nt: TGCAGCGTTGTAAGGGATCCCCTTTCCACAGATACGCAGTATTTT
cdr3_aa: CSVVRDPLSTDTQYF

d_call: -
v_call: TRBV30
clone_size: few
j_call: TRBJ1-4
cdr3_nt: TGTGCCTGGAGTCCTAAGGCAACTAATGAAAAACTGTTTTTT
cdr3_aa: CAWSPKATNEKLFF

d_call: -
v_call: TRBV2
clone_size: -
j_call: TRBJ1-2
cdr3_nt: TGTGCCAGCAGTGCGGAGAACTATGGCTACACCTTC
cdr3_aa: CASSAENYGYTF

d_call: TRBD1
v_call: TRBV7-3
clone_size: -
j_call: TRBJ1-1
cdr3_nt: TGTGCCAGCAGCCTCCAGACAGGGGGGAACACTGAAGCTTTCTTT
cdr3_aa: CASSLQTGGNTEAFF

d_call: -
v_call: TRBV29-1
clone_size: -
j_call: TRBJ2-7
cdr3_nt: TGCAGCGCCTCCCTCAGGGGATTCGCGGGCGAGCAGTACTTC
cdr3_aa: CSASLRGFAGEQYF

d_call: -
v_call: TRBV6-5
clone_size: few
j_call: TRBJ1-1
cdr3_nt: TGTGCCAGCAGGTTGGACAGTTTGAACACTGAAGCTTTCTTT
cdr3_aa: CASRLDSLNTEAFF

d_call: -
v_call: TRBV4-1
clone_size: -
j_call: TRBJ2-3
cdr3_nt: TGCGCCAGCAGCCAAGATGGGGCGGGGAGGACAGATACGCAGTATTTT
cdr3_aa: CASSQDGAGRTDTQYF

d_call: TRBD1
v_call: TRBV28
clone_size: -
j_call: TRBJ1-5
cdr3_nt: TGTGCCAGCAGTTTCCGACAGGGCGCAACCGATCAGCCCCAGCATTTT
cdr3_aa: CASSFRQGATDQPQHF

d_call: TRBD1
v_call: TRBV7-8
clone_size: -
j_call: TRBJ1-2
cdr3_nt: TGTGCCAGCAGGCTGGGGGGACAGGGTGGCTACACCTTC
cdr3_aa: CASRLGGQGGYTF

d_call: TRBD2
v_call: TRBV30
clone_size: few
j_call: TRBJ2-1
cdr3_nt: TGTGCCTGGAGTGAGGGGACTAGCGGGGGGCTGGGTCCCGACAATGAGCAGTTCTTC
cdr3_aa: CAWSEGTSGGLGPDNEQFF

d_call: -
v_call: TRBV29-1
clone_size: few
j_call: TRBJ1-3
cdr3_nt: TGCAGCGTCTTCAGGGGCTCCTCTGGAAACACCATATATTTT
cdr3_aa: CSVFRGSSGNTIYF

d_call: -
v_call: TRBV18
clone_size: once
j_call: TRBJ2-3
cdr3_nt: TGTGCCAGCTCACCATCGGTCCATCGTGATACGCAGTATTTT
cdr3_aa: CASSPSVHRDTQYF

d_call: TRBD1
v_call: TRBV30
clone_size: few
j_call: TRBJ1-5
cdr3_nt: TGTGCCTGGAGTCCCCCTGACAGGGTGGGTCAGCCCCAGCATTTT
cdr3_aa: CAWSPPDRVGQPQHF

d_call: -
v_call: TRBV30
clone_size: -
j_call: TRBJ2-7
cdr3_nt: TGTGCCTGGAGTGTACACGGGGAGCAGTACTTC
cdr3_aa: CAWSVHGEQYF

d_call: TRBD1
v_call: TRBV6-5
clone_size: once
j_call: TRBJ2-7
cdr3_nt: TGTGCCAGCAGTCCGGGGACAGGAATCCACGAGCAGTACTTC
cdr3_aa: CASSPGTGIHEQYF

d_call: -
v_call: TRBV30
clone_size: few
j_call: TRBJ1-2
cdr3_nt: TGTGCCTGGAGTGGACGGACTGCTAACTATGGCTACACCTTC
cdr3_aa: CAWSGRTANYGYTF

d_call: TRBD1
v_call: TRBV28
clone_size: -
j_call: TRBJ2-2
cdr3_nt: TGTGCCAGCAGTCCGTGGACAGGGGGGAGCGGGGAGCTGTTTTTT
cdr3_aa: CASSPWTGGSGELFF

d_call: -
v_call: TRBV6-1
clone_size: -
j_call: TRBJ1-1
cdr3_nt: TGTGCCACCCGAGGCCAGCTTGAAGCTTTCTTT
cdr3_aa: CATRGQLEAFF

d_call: TRBD2
v_call: TRBV5-1
clone_size: -
j_call: TRBJ2-7
cdr3_nt: TGCGCCAGCGCGCTCCACCGGACTAGCGGTAGCTACGAGCAGTACTTC
cdr3_aa: CASALHRTSGSYEQYF

d_call: -
v_call: TRBV5-1
clone_size: few
j_call: TRBJ1-5
cdr3_nt: TGCGCCAGCAGCTTGTGGGGACAAGATCAGCCCCAGCATTTT
cdr3_aa: CASSLWGQDQPQHF

d_call: -
v_call: TRBV7-9
clone_size: -
j_call: TRBJ1-2
cdr3_nt: TGTGCCAGCAGCTTTTCCGGTGGCAGGGGAACCTATGGCTACACCTTC
cdr3_aa: CASSFSGGRGTYGYTF

d_call: TRBD1
v_call: TRBV28
clone_size: -
j_call: TRBJ2-2
cdr3_nt: TGTGCCAGCAGTCCCGGGACAGGGGGCACCGGGGAGCTGTTTTTT
cdr3_aa: CASSPGTGGTGELFF

d_call: -
v_call: TRBV23-1
clone_size: few
j_call: TRBJ1-2
cdr3_nt: TGCGCCAGCAGTCAATCGTACTATGGCTACACCTTC
cdr3_aa: CASSQSYYGYTF

d_call: TRBD2
v_call: TRBV29-1
clone_size: -
j_call: TRBJ2-1
cdr3_nt: TGCAGCGTGGGCCCGGGACTAGTAGGTTCGAATGAGCAGTTCTTC
cdr3_aa: CSVGPGLVGSNEQFF

d_call: -
v_call: TRBV6-1
clone_size: -
j_call: TRBJ2-4
cdr3_nt: TGTGCCAGCAGTGGGGGCAGGGCTTTAGCCAAAAACATTCAGTACTTC
cdr3_aa: CASSGGRALAKNIQYF

d_call: TRBD2
v_call: TRBV19
clone_size: -
j_call: TRBJ2-3
cdr3_nt: TGTGCCAGTAGTAGATCGGCGGGAGCGGGGGACCTCACAGATACGCAGTATTTT
cdr3_aa: CASSRSAGAGDLTDTQYF

d_call: TRBD1
v_call: TRBV5-1
clone_size: -
j_call: TRBJ2-1
cdr3_nt: TGCGCCAGCAGCTTTTTACAGGGGAATGAGCAGTTCTTC
cdr3_aa: CASSFLQGNEQFF